This T cell receptor beta chain emerged from a study of T-cell reconstitution after alpha-beta-depleted transplantation in children. The CDR3 totals 14 residues. Trimming took off 0 bases at V and 4 bases at J, with 12 bases between the two ends. Germline CDR1 is DFQATT and CDR2 is SNEGSKA (reference sequence). This clonotype was picked up a small number of times. Molecular barcoding with unique molecular identifiers was used for the TCRbeta library. TCRdb itself ran the PCR reads through MiXCR, one entry per CDR3 protein. Among approximately 340,000 distinct CDR3 sequences listed, approximately 10% were seen once.

Sample: PBMCs from the stem cell graft donor, taken from the stem cell graft. The chain links TRBV20-1 to TRBJ1-1; no clear D gene. This receptor was identified in a human donor who donated a stem cell graft to a child with acute lymphoblastic leukemia. The CDR3 here is CSARDRVGFTEAFF. The CDR3 DNA is TGCAGTGCTAGAGATAGAGTAGGATTCACTGAAGCTTTCTTT.